These T cell receptor beta chains were read from a single sample in a study of beta chain features in type 1 diabetes. Profiling relied on immunoSEQ multiplex PCR, and the TCRdb table lists in-frame clones only, not all of them. The sample shows under 250,000 clones, approximately 15% of them seen only once. Sequencing input: naive CD4+ T cells from blood. The receptors were gathered from a man aged 25-45 years with type 1 diabetes. Each CDR3 is given with its conserved first and last residue. D genes are given only for firm matches. Part of the rows lack a size; the others show once, few, many or a class for expanded clones.

v_call	j_call	clone_size	d_call	cdr3_nt	cdr3_aa
TRBV7-2	TRBJ2-5	-	-	TGTGCCAGCAGCTTAGAGGGGGTAGCGAGCATCGAGGAGACCCAGTACTTC	CASSLEGVASIEETQYF
TRBV11-2	TRBJ2-7	few	-	TGTGCCAGCAGCTTAACCGCTAGCGCAGCCTACGAGCAGTACTTC	CASSLTASAAYEQYF
TRBV9	TRBJ1-5	-	-	TGTGCCAGCAGCGTAGCTACGGGACAGCCCCAGCATTTT	CASSVATGQPQHF
TRBV5-4	TRBJ1-6	-	TRBD1	TGTGCCAGCGGTCTACAGGGGATTTATAATTCACCCCTCCACTTT	CASGLQGIYNSPLHF
TRBV5-1	TRBJ2-1	few	-	TGCGCCAGCAGCTTGGGGAGGGCCGAGTACAATGAGCAGTTCTTC	CASSLGRAEYNEQFF
TRBV2	TRBJ1-5	-	-	TGTGCCAGCAGTGAAGGGAGCAGGGATCAGCCCCAGCATTTT	CASSEGSRDQPQHF
TRBV27	TRBJ1-1	-	TRBD1	TGTGCCAGCAGTTCACGACGGGACAGGGGGAGGACTGAAGCTTTCTTT	CASSSRRDRGRTEAFF
TRBV6-6	TRBJ2-7	few	-	TGTGCCAGCAGTTACGGGCCCCTCTCCTACGAGCAGTACTTC	CASSYGPLSYEQYF
TRBV4-1	TRBJ2-3	-	-	TGCGCCAGCAGCCACTCTCCCTCTGATACGCAGTATTTT	CASSHSPSDTQYF
TRBV9	TRBJ2-2	few	TRBD2	TGTGCCAGCAGCGTAGGGGGGGAGGGCACCGGGGAGCTGTTTTTT	CASSVGGEGTGELFF
TRBV7-7	TRBJ2-1	few	TRBD2	TGTGCCAGCAGCCCGATAGCGGGAGGGCCACCCAATGAGCAGTTCTTC	CASSPIAGGPPNEQFF
TRBV6-1	TRBJ1-5	-	-	TGTGCCAGCTGGCCCCGGGGGGCTAATCAGCCCCAGCATTTT	CASWPRGANQPQHF
TRBV29-1	TRBJ1-5	few	-	TGCAGCGTTGCTCAGGGGAATTCCAATCAGCCCCAGCATTTT	CSVAQGNSNQPQHF
TRBV25-1	TRBJ1-2	few	-	TGTGCCAGCGGGGTAACCGGGGGGGATGGCTACACCTTC	CASGVTGGDGYTF
TRBV30	TRBJ2-7	-	-	TGTGCCTGGAGTGTTAGTACTTACGAGCAGTACTTC	CAWSVSTYEQYF
TRBV6-5	TRBJ1-2	-	TRBD1	TGTGCCAGCAGTGCCAGGGACAGGGACCATGGCTACACCTTC	CASSARDRDHGYTF
TRBV15	TRBJ1-5	few	TRBD1	TGTGCCACCAGCAGTAGCTACAGGGGTCAGGATCAGCCCCAGCATTTT	CATSSSYRGQDQPQHF
TRBV29-1	TRBJ2-3	few	-	TGCAGCGTTGGGGGCGGATTCACAGATACGCAGTATTTT	CSVGGGFTDTQYF
TRBV28	TRBJ2-7	-	-	TGTGCCAGCAGTTTATATGGGGCAAGTACCTACGAGCAGTACTTC	CASSLYGASTYEQYF
TRBV4-1	TRBJ2-3	few	-	TGCGCCAGCAGCCAAGATCGAGCTAGCGACCGGGCAGATACGCAGTATTTT	CASSQDRASDRADTQYF
TRBV30	TRBJ2-5	few	-	TGTGCCTGGGCCGACAGTCCCCAAGAGACCCAGTACTTC	CAWADSPQETQYF
TRBV11-2	TRBJ1-1	-	-	TGTGCCAGCAGCACGACAGAAAACACTGAAGCTTTCTTT	CASSTTENTEAFF